This T cell receptor beta chain comes out of a study of PD-L1 blockade in urothelial cancer. The overall study: Male patients with bladder-origin urothelial cancer numbered most of the 29. Before enrollment, 0 to 3 chemotherapy regimens had been given to patients.

Germline trimming cut 7 bases from V and 7 bases from J; bases unmatched to any gene: 5. Per germline, CDR1 MNHEY and CDR2 SVGAGI. CDR3 length: 12 amino acids. TCRdb's copy holds only in-frame clones and misses some; the assay was immunoSEQ multiplex PCR. Of tens of thousands of clones in the sample, roughly 87% were seen once. All patients handed over anywhere from 1 to 8 samples, pretreatment and on-treatment. The specimen was PBMCs, collected around atezolizumab (anti-PD-L1) treatment. The sequence derives from a man aged 65 to 85 with urothelial cancer. This chain links TRBV6-5 with TRBJ2-3; 7 bases are shared with TRBD2. The chain's CDR3 is CASTGEGYTQYF. The DNA for the CDR3 is TGTGCCAGCACCGGGGAGGGGTATACGCAGTATTTT.